These 22 T cell receptor beta chains originate from one sample sequenced in a study of naive and memory T cell subsets. The study, taken as a whole, reports: A few larger clonotypes appeared in naive repertoires, especially CD8, possibly memory cells re-expressing CD45RA.

The antigens of these receptors remain unknown. Both TRBC1 and TRBC2 were covered by a beta constant-region primer of two equimolar oligonucleotides. Nested alpha and beta constant-region primers with the SP2 primer drove four PCR rounds on ligated cDNA. TCRdb redid the calling of the UMI-ligation and nested PCR reads with MiXCR, one entry per CDR3 protein. The data contain about 90,000 distinct CDR3 sequences, about 11% of them singletons. The material sequenced was naive CD4+ T cells from blood. All receptors come from a human donor in good health.

This clonotype was seen a handful of times. This chain uses TRBV5-1 with TRBJ1-1; D gene unclear. This CDR3 contains 12 residues. The V gene's germline CDR1 is SGHRS and CDR2 YFSETQ. The V end was cut by 2 bases, the J end by 3 bases, with 5 bases between. The CDR3 DNA reads TGCGCCAGCAGCTTTCCGGACACTGAAGCTTTCTTT. This encodes CASSFPDTEAFF.

This clonotype was detected many times. CDR3 sequence reads: CSGVWLPATDTQYF. The CDR3 DNA is TGCAGTGGAGTTTGGCTTCCGGCCACAGATACGCAGTATTTT. The V gene is TRBV20-1, the J gene TRBJ2-3, with unresolved D. Trimming removed 7 bases at V and 2 bases at J, with 16 bases between. CDR3 length: 14 residues. Germline V CDR1 and CDR2: DFQATT, SNEGSKA (reference sequence).

The chain recombines TRBV7-2 with TRBJ2-5; tentative D call: TRBD2 (5 bases). Per the germline V gene, CDR1 is SGHTA and CDR2 is FQGNSA. Trimming took 4 bases from V and 4 from J, leaving 7 bases between them. The CDR3 runs 12 residues. CDR3 DNA: TGTGCCAGCAGCTGGGAGCGAGAGACCCAGTACTTC. Encoded protein: CASSWERETQYF.

The V call is TRBV5-4, the J call TRBJ2-1, with D unresolved. Germline-derived CDR1 and CDR2 are SGHNT and YYREEE (reference sequence). V was pared by 4 bases and J by 9 bases, with 17 bases between. The CDR3 length is 14 residues. The DNA for the CDR3 is TGTGCCAGCAGCCCGCCGGACGGCGTCGGTGAGCAGTTCTTC. Amino acids: CASSPPDGVGEQFF.

The chain carries TRBV7-9 and TRBJ2-5; D tentatively fits TRBD1 or TRBD2 (6 bases each). V lost 5 bases and J lost 5, with 24 bases in between. CDR3 length: 17 residues. CDR1 and CDR2 (germline): SEHNR, FQNEAQ (reference sequence). CDR3 DNA sequence: TGTGCCAGCAGCCCCGAGGGGGGCGGTCGCCACCGGGAGACCCAGTACTTC. It yields the protein CASSPEGGGRHRETQYF.

This clonotype appeared a few times. The chain couples TRBV3-1 to TRBJ1-1, with D unresolved. Germline V CDR1 and CDR2: LGHDT, YNNKEL (reference sequence). This CDR3 is 12 amino acids long. With 4 bases removed from V and 7 bases from J, the gap between germline ends came to 10 bases. DNA of the CDR3: TGTGCCAGCAGCCGGGTGGCGGATGAAGCTTTCTTT. This translates into CASSRVADEAFF.

This clonotype came up a few times. The chain is built from TRBV29-1 and TRBJ2-6; 7 bases fit TRBD2. V lost 2 bases and J lost 1; bases outside the gene matches: 2. The CDR3 totals 15 residues. The V gene's germline CDR1 is SQVTM and CDR2 ANQGSEA. The CDR3 nucleotides are TGCAGCGTTGAAACGGGAGGATCTGGGGCCAACGTCCTGACTTTC. Protein sequence: CSVETGGSGANVLTF.

This clonotype was found many times. The gene calls are TRBV20-1 and TRBJ1-1, with 9 bases fitting TRBD1. The CDR3 consists of 15 residues. CDR1 is DFQATT and CDR2 is SNEGSKA in the germline V gene (reference sequence). Germline trimming cut 1 base from V and 0 bases from J; bases unmatched to any gene: 3. The CDR3 DNA sequence: TGCAGTGCTAGAGGCGGACAGGGGATGAACACTGAAGCTTTCTTT. This gives the protein CSARGGQGMNTEAFF.

This clonotype occurred many times. V usage is TRBV25-1 and J usage is TRBJ2-3; D gene uncertain. The V gene's germline CDR1 is MGHDK and CDR2 SYGVNS. This CDR3 spans 14 amino acids. Trimming left V 6 bases short and J 3 bases short, with 13 bases between. CDR3 in amino acids: CASSLGGETDTQYF. The CDR3 nucleotides are TGTGCCAGCAGCCTGGGCGGAGAGACAGATACGCAGTATTTT.

This clonotype was observed a handful of times. The chain has TRBV7-2 and TRBJ2-2, with TRBD1 as a possible D gene (5 bases). The CDR3 spans 13 residues. V was trimmed by 7 bases and J by 5 bases, leaving 11 bases between them. Germline V CDR1 and CDR2: SGHTA, FQGNSA. CDR3 residues: CASKPRVTGELFF. DNA for the CDR3: TGTGCCAGCAAGCCCAGGGTTACCGGGGAGCTGTTTTTT.

The genes are TRBV6-5 and TRBJ1-5; D gene unclear. The CDR3 spans 14 residues. Germline CDR1 MNHEY, CDR2 SVGAGI. Trimming took off 5 bases at V and 0 bases at J, with 8 bases between the two ends. CDR3 sequence (DNA): TGTGCCAGCAGTCTACGGGATAGCAATCAGCCCCAGCATTTT. Translation gives CASSLRDSNQPQHF.

This sequence joins TRBV15 and TRBJ1-2, with D unclear. The V and J ends lost 0 bases and 0 bases respectively, with 8 bases between them. The CDR3 totals 15 residues. Germline V gives CDR1 LNHNV, CDR2 YYDKDF (reference sequence). The CDR3 coding sequence is TGTGCCACCAGCAGAGATCTCCCTGCTAACTATGGCTACACCTTC. It encodes CATSRDLPANYGYTF.

This clonotype was picked up many times. The rearrangement links TRBV4-1 to TRBJ1-3; TRBD1 aligns across 9 bases. The ends lost 2 bases at V and 0 bases at J; junction bases unmatched: 5. The CDR3 runs 17 residues. The V gene's germline CDR1 is MGHRA and CDR2 YSYEKL. Here the CDR3 reads CASSQNRGRLSGNTIYF. CDR3 nucleotides: TGCGCCAGCAGCCAAAACAGGGGGCGTCTCTCTGGAAACACCATATATTTT.

This clonotype was seen a handful of times. The chain uses TRBV7-2 and TRBJ1-1; perhaps TRBD1 as D (6 bases). Trimming shortened V by 5 bases and J by 5 bases, and 12 bases separated the two germline ends. The CDR3 has 13 residues. From germline, CDR1 is SGHTA and CDR2 FQGNSA. The CDR3 reads CASSKGGGTEAFF. CDR3 nucleotide sequence: TGTGCCAGCAGCAAAGGGGGAGGAACTGAAGCTTTCTTT.

This clonotype occurred many times. The chain recombines TRBV6-5 with TRBJ2-5; 7 positions match TRBD1. The CDR3 is 14 residues long. V lost 0 bases and J lost 5; bases outside the gene matches: 3. Germline-derived CDR1 and CDR2 are MNHEY and SVGAGI. The CDR3 DNA is TGTGCCAGCAGTTACTCGACAGGGAAGGAGACCCAGTACTTC. It encodes CASSYSTGKETQYF.

The J gene is TRBJ2-3, the V gene TRBV11-2; D unresolved. The CDR3 totals 14 residues. V was shortened by 3 bases and J by 3 bases, with 10 bases between the two germline ends. CDR1 and CDR2 (germline): SGHAT, FQNNGV. CDR3 nucleotides: TGTGCCAGCAGCTTTATCGACCGTACAGATACGCAGTATTTT. Amino acid sequence: CASSFIDRTDTQYF. The full variable domain, rest sourced from reference TRBV11-2 and TRBJ2-3, is EAGVAQSPRYKIIEKRQSVAFWCNPISGHATLYWYQQILGQGPKLLIQFQNNGVVDDSQLPKDRFSAERLKGVDSTLKIQPAKLEDSAVYLCASSFIDRTDTQYFGPGTRLTVL.

This chain joins TRBV29-1 and TRBJ1-2; D unresolved. From germline, CDR1 is SQVTM and CDR2 ANQGSEA. V dropped 7 bases and J dropped 5 bases, with 14 bases sitting between them. CDR3 length equals 12 residues. Here the CDR3 DNA reads TGCAGCGCTGAGCTCCAAATGTATGGCTACACCTTC. It encodes CSAELQMYGYTF.

This clonotype was observed a handful of times. V and J are TRBV27 and TRBJ2-3, with 8 bases lining up with TRBD2. The germline gives CDR1 MNHEY, CDR2 SMNVEV (reference sequence). The V segment lost 6 bases and the J segment 4 bases; nucleotides outside the gene matches: 12. The CDR3 runs to 16 residues. This CDR3 is CASSPYRAGVADTQYF. The CDR3 DNA is TGTGCCAGCAGCCCTTATAGAGCGGGAGTAGCAGATACGCAGTATTTT.

This chain uses TRBV7-6 with TRBJ2-5; 10 bases are a match to TRBD2. V lost 5 bases to trimming and J lost 3 bases; unmatched junction nucleotides: 30. This CDR3 has 23 amino acids. The germline CDR1 and CDR2 sequences are SGHVS and FNYEAQ. This CDR3 is CASSMRGVVRAGGPSGPKETQYF. Here the CDR3 DNA reads TGTGCCAGCAGCATGAGGGGCGTCGTGCGAGCGGGAGGGCCCTCGGGGCCCAAAGAGACCCAGTACTTC.

The chain employs TRBV7-8 and TRBJ2-1, with 9 positions matching TRBD1. V was clipped by 5 bases and J by 8 bases; unmatched bases: 10. Per germline, CDR1 SGHVS and CDR2 FQNEAQ. The CDR3 covers 15 residues. The CDR3: CASSQPGTGKDEQFF. DNA for the CDR3: TGTGCCAGCAGCCAACCCGGGACAGGGAAGGATGAGCAGTTCTTC. Based on the CDR3 plus reference TRBV7-8 and TRBJ2-1, the full variable domain is GAGVSQSPRYKVAKRGQDVALRCDPISGHVSLFWYQQALGQGPEFLTYFQNEAQLDKSGLPSDRFFAERPEGSVSTLKIQRTQQEDSAVYLCASSQPGTGKDEQFFGPGTRLTVL.

This clonotype has ten or more counts. CDR3 bases: TGTGCCAGCAGTTACCAACTAGCGGGAGTCGGTAATGAGCAGTTCTTC. Residues: CASSYQLAGVGNEQFF. The chain has TRBV6-2 or TRBV6-3 and TRBJ2-1, with TRBD2 matching over 11 bases. From germline, CDR1 is MNHEY and CDR2 SVGEGT. This CDR3 has 16 residues. Trimming cost V 2 bases and J 7 bases; bases outside gene matches: 7.

Ten or more counts support this clonotype. The chain recombines TRBV7-9 with TRBJ2-1, with D perhaps TRBD1 or TRBD2 (6 bases each). V dropped 8 bases and J dropped 7 bases, with 21 bases sitting between them. This CDR3 spans 15 amino acids. Germline CDR1 reads SEHNR; CDR2 reads FQNEAQ (reference sequence). The CDR3 spells CASPRMQGGRNEQFF. The CDR3 DNA is TGTGCCAGCCCACGGATGCAAGGGGGGAGAAATGAGCAGTTCTTC. The variable domain in full, completed from reference TRBV7-9 and TRBJ2-1, reads DTGVSQNPRHKITKRGQNVTFRCDPISEHNRLYWYRQTLGQGPEFLTYFQNEAQLEKSRLLSDRFSAERPKGSFSTLEIQRTEQGDSAMYLCASPRMQGGRNEQFFGPGTRLTVL.